The sequence of this TCR beta chain was determined in a study of response to subunit inactivated influenza vaccine. V was clipped by 3 bases and J by 3 bases, with 12 bases between them. Germline assignment: CDR1 SGHRS and CDR2 YFSETQ. This CDR3 contains 14 residues. Note on this clonotype: Its antigen is not known.

Findings and caveats of the study: Authors suggested each seasonal influenza vaccination recruits few new T cells.

TCRdb reanalysed the RT-PCR reads using MiXCR and keeps one entry per CDR3 protein. The table has approximately 520,000 distinct CDR3 sequences, about 17% seen once. The receptor was derived from a man aged 45 to 75 who received an inactivated influenza vaccine. The chain recombines TRBV5-1 with TRBJ1-1; D is uncertain. Sequences were derived from CD4+ T cells sorted from PBMCs, sampled around 25 months after vaccination. CDR3 coding DNA: TGCGCCAGCAGCTCGGAGATACGGGACACTGAAGCTTTCTTT. Amino acids: CASSSEIRDTEAFF. The full variable domain, completed using reference TRBV5-1 and TRBJ1-1, is KAGVTQTPRYLIKTRGQQVTLSCSPISGHRSVSWYQQTPGQGLQFLFEYFSETQRNKGNFPGRFSGRQFSNSRSEMNVSTLELGDSALYLCASSSEIRDTEAFFGQGTRLTVV.